This note documents a single T cell receptor (beta chain) sequence. The antigen it recognizes is unknown. Per-base quality was not reported, and no clone a single base away is much larger than it. Set within a cohort of healthcare workers in London, UK, this nested case-control study involved weekly PCR testing of nasopharyngeal swabs along with blood sampling. Healthcare workers were recruited between 23 and 31 March 2020, during the week of the UK lockdown, and were followed weekly for up to roughly 16 weeks. Including the terminal cysteine and phenylalanine, the CDR3 comprises 19 residues. The only DNA kept is the CDR3, 57 bases in frame from the first base. The sample originates from a study of early T cells in non-severe SARS-CoV-2 infection (dated by TCRdb to the early 2020s). Study-level background: Bulk RNA from unsorted whole blood was used for TCR sequencing, so alpha and beta chains could not be paired. General study outcomes and caveats: VDJdb matching was skewed toward anti-spike CD8 responses and likely underestimated virus-specific expansions by missing private and CD4 specificities.

The library was made by 5' RACE. Sequencing instrument: NextSeq 500. In the TCR library protocol, unique molecular identifiers were attached to individual cDNA molecules to correct for PCR bias and sequencing error. TCR alpha and beta chains were both sequenced, and the abundances of alpha and beta sequences in each sample were closely correlated with each other. The source study handled its data this way. Decombinator V4 was used to annotate the V gene, J gene and CDR3 of the TCR sequences. TCRs were defined as expanded if a significant change between any two time points was detected under a Poisson model with p below 0.0001. TCR abundances were normalised to the total number of TCRs sequenced per sample and expressed as counts per million. TRAV1-2 paired with TRAJ12, TRAJ20 or TRAJ33 defined MAIT TCRs, while TRAV10 paired with TRAJ18 defined iNKT TCRs. VDJdb, accessed on 1 November 2021, was searched for TCRs annotated for CMV, EBV and SARS-CoV-2, and TCRs annotated for more than one antigen were excluded. Through fastp at Q25 and MiXCR, TCRdb rebuilt clones from the public reads, retaining in-frame beta chains. Each entry is one CDR3 protein sequence, shown with its most common DNA and genes. The V and J calls come from TCRdb's annotation, not from the publication. In this sample the table shows some 52,000 distinct CDR3 sequences, 6.5% to 9% of which occur a single time. 8.5% to 10% of the sample is held by the ten biggest clonotypes.

Recombination joined TRBV21-1 with TRBJ2-7; the tabulated D call, TRBD1, remains unverified against the DNA. TRBV21-1 is listed as a pseudogene. The source material was whole blood. This TCR derives from an adult who was a healthcare worker with PCR-confirmed SARS-CoV-2 infection or an uninfected control (not recorded which). The sequenced DNA is TGTGCCAGCAGCAGTCCATTGAAGGACAGGGGGCGAAGGAAGAACGAGCAGTACTTC. Its translation reads: CASSSPLKDRGRRKNEQYF.